This T cell receptor (beta chain) is from a study of blood T cell repertoires in COVID-19. Study in general: Samples taken during acute and convalescent COVID-19 were collected in the United States, Italy and Spain. The analysed material was cDNA or gDNA that came from T cells, B-cell-depleted T cells, or PBMCs.

V shed 3 bases, J shed 3 bases, and the junction held 7 bases outside the gene matches. The CDR3 spans 15 residues. Germline CDR1 reads SGHRS; CDR2 reads YFSETQ. How the authors handled the data: Amplifying reference gene primers gave estimates of nucleated cell counts. The method was immunoSEQ multiplex PCR; TCRdb's version includes in-frame clones alone and lacks a portion of them. The DNA gave D and trimming, while V, J and clone size come from that table. The repertoire holds fewer than 250,000 clones, approximately 87% seen once, with approximately 2.5% in the top ten. The chain uses TRBV5-1 and TRBJ1-1, with 8 positions matching TRBD1. Input material: peripheral blood. This sequence originates from a woman between 65 and 79 years old with active or convalescent COVID-19. The CDR3 spells CASSSGQGEYTEAFF. The DNA for the CDR3 is TGCGCCAGCAGCTCCGGACAGGGAGAGTACACTGAAGCTTTCTTT.